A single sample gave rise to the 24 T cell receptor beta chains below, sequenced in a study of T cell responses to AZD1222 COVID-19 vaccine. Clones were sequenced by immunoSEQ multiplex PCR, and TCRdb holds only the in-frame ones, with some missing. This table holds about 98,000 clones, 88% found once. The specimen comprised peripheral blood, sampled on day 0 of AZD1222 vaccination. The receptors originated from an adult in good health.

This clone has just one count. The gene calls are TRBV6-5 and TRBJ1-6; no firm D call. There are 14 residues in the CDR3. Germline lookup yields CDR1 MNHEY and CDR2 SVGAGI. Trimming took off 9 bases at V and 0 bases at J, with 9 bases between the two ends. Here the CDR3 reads CASKQSSYNSPLHF. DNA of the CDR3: TGTGCCAGTAAACAGAGCTCCTATAATTCACCCCTCCACTTT.

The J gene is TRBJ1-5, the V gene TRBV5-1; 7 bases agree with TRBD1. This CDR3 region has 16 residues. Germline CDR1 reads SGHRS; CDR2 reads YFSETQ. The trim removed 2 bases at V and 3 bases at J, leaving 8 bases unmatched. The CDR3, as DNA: TGCGCCAGCAGCTTAGGGGACAGATCGAACAATCAGCCCCAGCATTTT. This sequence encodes CASSLGDRSNNQPQHF.

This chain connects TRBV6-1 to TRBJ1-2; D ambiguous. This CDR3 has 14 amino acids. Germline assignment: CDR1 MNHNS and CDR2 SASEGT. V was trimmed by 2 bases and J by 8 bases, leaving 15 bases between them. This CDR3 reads CASSELGARRGYTF. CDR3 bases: TGTGCCAGCAGTGAACTAGGCGCTCGGAGGGGCTACACCTTC.

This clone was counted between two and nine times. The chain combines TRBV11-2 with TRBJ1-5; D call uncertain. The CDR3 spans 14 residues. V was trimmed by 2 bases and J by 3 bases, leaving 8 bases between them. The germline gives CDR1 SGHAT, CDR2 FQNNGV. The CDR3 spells CASSLQGPNQPQHF. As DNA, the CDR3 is TGTGCCAGCAGCTTACAAGGGCCCAATCAGCCCCAGCATTTT. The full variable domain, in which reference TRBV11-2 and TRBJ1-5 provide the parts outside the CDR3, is EAGVAQSPRYKIIEKRQSVAFWCNPISGHATLYWYQQILGQGPKLLIQFQNNGVVDDSQLPKDRFSAERLKGVDSTLKIQPAKLEDSAVYLCASSLQGPNQPQHFGDGTRLSIL.

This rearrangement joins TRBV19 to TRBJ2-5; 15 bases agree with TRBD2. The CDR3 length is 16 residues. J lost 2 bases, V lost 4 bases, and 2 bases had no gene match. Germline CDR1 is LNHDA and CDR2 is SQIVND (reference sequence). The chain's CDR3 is CASSTGLAGGQETQYF. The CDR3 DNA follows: TGTGCCAGTAGTACCGGACTAGCGGGAGGGCAAGAGACCCAGTACTTC.

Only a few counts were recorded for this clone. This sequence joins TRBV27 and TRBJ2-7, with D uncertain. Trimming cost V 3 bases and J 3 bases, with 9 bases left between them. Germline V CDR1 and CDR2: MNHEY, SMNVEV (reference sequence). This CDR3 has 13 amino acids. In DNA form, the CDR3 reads TGTGCCAGCAGTTTGGCAAGGAACTACGAGCAGTACTTC. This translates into CASSLARNYEQYF.

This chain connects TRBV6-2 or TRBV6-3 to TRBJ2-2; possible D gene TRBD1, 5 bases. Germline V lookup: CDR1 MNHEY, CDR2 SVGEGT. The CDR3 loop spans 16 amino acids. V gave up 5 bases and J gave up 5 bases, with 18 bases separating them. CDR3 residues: CASSTKPGWSTGELFF. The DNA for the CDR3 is TGTGCCAGCAGTACGAAGCCAGGGTGGAGTACCGGGGAGCTGTTTTTT.

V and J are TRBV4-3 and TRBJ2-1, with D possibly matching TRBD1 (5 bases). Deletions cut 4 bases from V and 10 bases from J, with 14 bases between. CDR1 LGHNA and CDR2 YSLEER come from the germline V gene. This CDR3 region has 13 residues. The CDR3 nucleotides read TGCGCCAGCAGCCTTACTCATAGGGGCGAGCAGTTCTTC. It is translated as CASSLTHRGEQFF.

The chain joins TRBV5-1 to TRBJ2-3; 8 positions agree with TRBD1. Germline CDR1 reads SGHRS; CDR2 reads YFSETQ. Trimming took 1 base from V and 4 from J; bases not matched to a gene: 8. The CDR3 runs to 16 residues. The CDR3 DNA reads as TGCGCCAGCAGCTTGCAGGCAGGGGGCCTCGCAGATACGCAGTATTTT. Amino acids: CASSLQAGGLADTQYF.

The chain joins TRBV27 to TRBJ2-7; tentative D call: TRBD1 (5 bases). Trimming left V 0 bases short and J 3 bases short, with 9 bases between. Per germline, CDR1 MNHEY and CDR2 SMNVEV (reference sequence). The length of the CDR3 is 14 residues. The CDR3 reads CASSLSSQGYEQYF. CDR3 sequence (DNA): TGTGCCAGCAGTTTATCGAGCCAGGGCTACGAGCAGTACTTC.

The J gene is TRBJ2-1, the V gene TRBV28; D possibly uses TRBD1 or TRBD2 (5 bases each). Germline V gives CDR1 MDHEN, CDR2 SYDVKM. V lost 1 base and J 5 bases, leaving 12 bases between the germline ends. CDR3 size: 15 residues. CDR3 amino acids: CASSLSPGRNNEQFF. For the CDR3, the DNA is TGTGCCAGCAGTTTATCCCCGGGACGTAACAATGAGCAGTTCTTC.

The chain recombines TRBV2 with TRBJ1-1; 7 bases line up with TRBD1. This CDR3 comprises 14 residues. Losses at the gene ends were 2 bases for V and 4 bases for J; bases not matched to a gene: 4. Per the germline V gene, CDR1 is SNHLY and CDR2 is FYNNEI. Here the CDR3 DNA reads TGTGCCAGCAGTGAAAGGGGGCAGGGCACTGAAGCTTTCTTT. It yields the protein CASSERGQGTEAFF.

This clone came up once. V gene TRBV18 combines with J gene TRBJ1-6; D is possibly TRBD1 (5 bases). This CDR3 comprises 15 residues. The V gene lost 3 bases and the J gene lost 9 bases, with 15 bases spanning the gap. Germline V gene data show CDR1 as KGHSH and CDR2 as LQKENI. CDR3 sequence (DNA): TGTGCCAGCTCACCTAGTTCAGGGATCTTTTCACCCCTCCACTTT. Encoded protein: CASSPSSGIFSPLHF.

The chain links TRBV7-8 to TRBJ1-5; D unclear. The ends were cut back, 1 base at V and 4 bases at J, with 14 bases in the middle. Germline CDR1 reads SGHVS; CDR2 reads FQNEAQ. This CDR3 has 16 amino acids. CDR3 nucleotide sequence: TGTGCCAGCAGCTTAGGGCCTTTTCGGGTAAATCAGCCCCAGCATTTT. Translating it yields CASSLGPFRVNQPQHF.

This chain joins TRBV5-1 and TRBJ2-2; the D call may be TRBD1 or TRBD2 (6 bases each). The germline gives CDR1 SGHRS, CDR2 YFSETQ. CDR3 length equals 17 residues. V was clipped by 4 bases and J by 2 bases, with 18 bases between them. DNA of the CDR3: TGCGCCAGCAGCCACGCCAGGGGAGGAATTAACACCGGGGAGCTGTTTTTT. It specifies CASSHARGGINTGELFF.

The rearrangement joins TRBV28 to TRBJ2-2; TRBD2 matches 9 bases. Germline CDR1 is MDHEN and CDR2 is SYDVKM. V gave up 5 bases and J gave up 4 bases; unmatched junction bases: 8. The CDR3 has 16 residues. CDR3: CASSRTTSGGTGELFF. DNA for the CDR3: TGTGCCAGCAGTAGGACGACTAGCGGAGGCACCGGGGAGCTGTTTTTT.

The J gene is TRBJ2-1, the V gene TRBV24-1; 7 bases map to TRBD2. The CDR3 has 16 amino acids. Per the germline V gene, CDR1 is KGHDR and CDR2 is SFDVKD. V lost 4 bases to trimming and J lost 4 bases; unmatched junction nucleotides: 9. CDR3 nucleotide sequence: TGTGCCACCAGTGACATGACTGAGCGGGGTTACAATGAGCAGTTCTTC. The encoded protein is CATSDMTERGYNEQFF.

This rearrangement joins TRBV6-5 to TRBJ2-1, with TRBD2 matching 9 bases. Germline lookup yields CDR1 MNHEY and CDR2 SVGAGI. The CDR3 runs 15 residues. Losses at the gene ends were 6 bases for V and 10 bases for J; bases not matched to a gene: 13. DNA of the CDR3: TGTGCCAGCAGCCGTGGGGCGGGAGGGGGGCTAGAGCAGTTCTTC. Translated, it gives CASSRGAGGGLEQFF.

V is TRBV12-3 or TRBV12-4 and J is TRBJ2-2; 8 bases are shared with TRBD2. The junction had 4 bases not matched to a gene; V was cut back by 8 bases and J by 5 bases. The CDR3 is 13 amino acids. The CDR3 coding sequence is TGTGCCAGCGGGACTAGTGTTACCGGGGAGCTGTTTTTT. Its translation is CASGTSVTGELFF.

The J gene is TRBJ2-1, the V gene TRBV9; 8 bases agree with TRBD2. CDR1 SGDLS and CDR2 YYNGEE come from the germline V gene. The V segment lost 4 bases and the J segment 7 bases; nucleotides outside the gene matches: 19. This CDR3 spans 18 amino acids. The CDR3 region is CASSPRSERERFRNEQFF. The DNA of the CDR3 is TGTGCCAGCAGCCCCCGGAGCGAGCGGGAGAGGTTTAGGAATGAGCAGTTCTTC.

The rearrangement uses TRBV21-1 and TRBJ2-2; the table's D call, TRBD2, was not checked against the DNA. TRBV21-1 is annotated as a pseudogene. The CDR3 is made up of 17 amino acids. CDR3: CASRVTSGRLAAGELFF. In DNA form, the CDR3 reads TGTGCCAGCAGGGTTACTAGCGGGAGATTGGCGGCGGGGGAGCTGTTTTTT.

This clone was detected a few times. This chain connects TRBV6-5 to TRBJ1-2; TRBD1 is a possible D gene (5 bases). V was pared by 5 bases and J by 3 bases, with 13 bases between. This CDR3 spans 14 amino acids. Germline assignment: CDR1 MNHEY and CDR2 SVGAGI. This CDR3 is CASSTGGGDYGYTF. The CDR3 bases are TGTGCCAGCAGTACCGGGGGTGGGGACTATGGCTACACCTTC.

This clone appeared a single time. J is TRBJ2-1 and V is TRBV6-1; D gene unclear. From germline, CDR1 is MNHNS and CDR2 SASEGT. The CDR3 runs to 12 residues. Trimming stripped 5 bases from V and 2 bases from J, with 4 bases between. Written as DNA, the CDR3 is TGTGCCAGCAGTAGACCCTACAATGAGCAGTTCTTC. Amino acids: CASSRPYNEQFF.

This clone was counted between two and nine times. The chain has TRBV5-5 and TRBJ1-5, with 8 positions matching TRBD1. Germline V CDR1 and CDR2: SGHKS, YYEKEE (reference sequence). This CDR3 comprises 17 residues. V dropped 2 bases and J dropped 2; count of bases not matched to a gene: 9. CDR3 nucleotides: TGTGCCAGCAGCTTAGTTCAGGGGGCTAGTGGCAATCAGCCCCAGCATTTT. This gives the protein CASSLVQGASGNQPQHF.